This T cell receptor beta chain originates from a study of OX40 agonist ivuxolimab in advanced cancers. Study observations and caveats: The specificity for antigen of the expanded peripheral T cells was not determined. Among the least clonally expanded were partial responders at 0.1-3.0 mg/kg.

Autoimmune disease history or systemic immunosuppression led to patient exclusion. Data came from immunoSEQ multiplex PCR; TCRdb stores just in-frame clones and leaves some out. The repertoire holds about 150,000 clones, with 85% to 95% as singletons. About this clone itself: What it binds is unknown.

Germline assignment: CDR1 MNHEY and CDR2 SMNVEV (reference sequence). The CDR3 totals 16 residues. The V end was cut by 5 bases, the J end by 3 bases, with 20 bases between. The sample consisted of CD4+ or CD8+ T cells sorted from blood, taken in a trial of the OX40 agonist ivuxolimab. The chain links TRBV27 to TRBJ2-7, with D maybe TRBD1 (6 bases). This clonotype was sampled from an adult with an advanced solid tumor such as melanoma, head and neck, liver or kidney cancer. The DNA for the CDR3 is TGTGCCAGCAGTCCCACGACAGGATTCGGGCGCTACGAGCAGTACTTC. Amino acids: CASSPTTGFGRYEQYF.